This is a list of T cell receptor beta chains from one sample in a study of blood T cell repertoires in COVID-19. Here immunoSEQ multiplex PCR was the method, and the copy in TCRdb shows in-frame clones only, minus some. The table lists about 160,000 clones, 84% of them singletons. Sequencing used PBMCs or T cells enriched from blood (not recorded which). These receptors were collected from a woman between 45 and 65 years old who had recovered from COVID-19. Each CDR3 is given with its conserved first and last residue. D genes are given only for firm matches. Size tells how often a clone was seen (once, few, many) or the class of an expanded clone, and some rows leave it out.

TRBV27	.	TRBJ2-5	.	TGTGCCAGCAGCCCCAGATCGCAAGAGACCCAGTACTTC	CASSPRSQETQYF
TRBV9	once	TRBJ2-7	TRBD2	TGTGCCAGCAGCGTACGAGCGGGAGATTACGAGCAGTACTTC	CASSVRAGDYEQYF
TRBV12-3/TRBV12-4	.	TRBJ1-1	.	TGTGCCAGCAGTCCAAACTGGAACACTGAAGCTTTCTTT	CASSPNWNTEAFF
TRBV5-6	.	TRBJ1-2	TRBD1	TGTGCCAGCTCTCCTGACAGGGCAGGTGGCTACACCTTC	CASSPDRAGGYTF
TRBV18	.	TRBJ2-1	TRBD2	TGTGCCAGCTCACCATCTTTGGCGGGAGGAGGAAATGAGCAGTTCTTC	CASSPSLAGGGNEQFF
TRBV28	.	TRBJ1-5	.	TGTGCCAGCAGTTCCGGAACACAGGGAATGGGGTATAGCAATCAGCCCCAGCATTTT	CASSSGTQGMGYSNQPQHF
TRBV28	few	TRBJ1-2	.	TGTGCCAGCACTACTGCCCCCTATGGCTACACCTTC	CASTTAPYGYTF
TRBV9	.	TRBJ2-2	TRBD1	TGTGCCAGCAGCGGAGGGGGCGGATCTAACACCGGGGAGCTGTTTTTT	CASSGGGGSNTGELFF
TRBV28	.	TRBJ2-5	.	TGTGCCAGCACCTCCCAGCGCGCAGGGCTAGAGACCCAGTACTTC	CASTSQRAGLETQYF
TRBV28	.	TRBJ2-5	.	TGTGCCAGCAGTCGAGGCAGAGGGGGGACCCAGTACTTC	CASSRGRGGTQYF
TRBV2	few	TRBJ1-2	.	TGTGCCGACCGGGGTGGGTACTATGGCTACACCTTC	CADRGGYYGYTF
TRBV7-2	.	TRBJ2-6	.	TGTGCCAGCAGCTTAGAGCCACTCCTTTCTGGGGCCAACGTCCTGACTTTC	CASSLEPLLSGANVLTF
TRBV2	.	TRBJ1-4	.	TGTGCCACGGCGGGGCCCCTTAATGAAAAACTGTTTTTT	CATAGPLNEKLFF
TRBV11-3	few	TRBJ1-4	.	TGTGCCAGCAGCTTAGCGCTCGGTCTCTCGACTAATGAAAAACTGTTTTTT	CASSLALGLSTNEKLFF
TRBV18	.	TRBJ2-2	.	TGTGCCAGCTCATCGACCACCAGAGGAACCGGGGAGCTGTTTTTT	CASSSTTRGTGELFF
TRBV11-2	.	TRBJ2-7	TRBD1	TGTGCCAGCAGCTTAGGGACAGGGGGAGGTTACGAGCAGTACTTC	CASSLGTGGGYEQYF
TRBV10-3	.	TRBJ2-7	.	TGTGCCGCTAGGACAGTGTACGAGCAGTACTTC	CAARTVYEQYF
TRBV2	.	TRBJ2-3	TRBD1	TGTGCCAGCAGTCAACAGGGGACAAGCACAGATACGCAGTATTTT	CASSQQGTSTDTQYF
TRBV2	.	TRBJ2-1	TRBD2	TGTGCCAGCAGGAGGGGACTAGCGGTTTCTAATGAGCAGTTCTTC	CASRRGLAVSNEQFF
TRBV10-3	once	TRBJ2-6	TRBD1	TGTGCCATCAATCCAGGGACAGGGTATACTGGGGCCAACGTCCTGACTTTC	CAINPGTGYTGANVLTF
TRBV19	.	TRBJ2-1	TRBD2	TGTGCCAGTACCCCACCACCAGAACCGGGACTAAAGTTCTTC	CASTPPPEPGLKFF
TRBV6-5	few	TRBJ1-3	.	TGTGCCAGCAGTTACTCGAAGCGGGGAACTGGAAACACCATATATTTT	CASSYSKRGTGNTIYF
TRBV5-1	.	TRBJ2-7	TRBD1	TGCGCCAGCAGCTCGGGAAGGGGACAGGGAGTTTATTACGAGCAGTACTTC	CASSSGRGQGVYYEQYF
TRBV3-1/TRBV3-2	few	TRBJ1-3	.	TGTGCCAGCAGCCAGGACACCTCTGGAAACACCATATATTTT	CASSQDTSGNTIYF
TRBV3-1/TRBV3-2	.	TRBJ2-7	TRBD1	TGTGCCAGCAGACCTGACAGGGGGCTCCCTTTTAGCTCCTACGAGCAGTACTTC	CASRPDRGLPFSSYEQYF
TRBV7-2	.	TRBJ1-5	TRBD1	TGTGCCAGCAGCTGGGACAGGCCTAGCCTCAATCAGCCCCAGCATTTT	CASSWDRPSLNQPQHF
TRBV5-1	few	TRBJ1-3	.	TGCGCCAGCAGCTTGTTCTCGGGGGACTCTGGAAACACCATATATTTT	CASSLFSGDSGNTIYF
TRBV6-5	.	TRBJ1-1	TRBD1	TGTGCCAGCAGTTCCCCTCGGACAGGGAAGAACACTGAAGCTTTCTTT	CASSSPRTGKNTEAFF
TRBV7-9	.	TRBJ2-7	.	TGTGCCAGCAGCTCGGAGGGTCCGGGATACGAGCAGTACTTC	CASSSEGPGYEQYF
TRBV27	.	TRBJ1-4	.	TGTGCCAGCAGTCCAAGGACTTGGAATGAAAAACTGTTTTTT	CASSPRTWNEKLFF
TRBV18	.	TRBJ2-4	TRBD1	TGTGCCAGCTCACCACTCCCGACAGGGTTGGCCAAAAACATTCAGTACTTC	CASSPLPTGLAKNIQYF
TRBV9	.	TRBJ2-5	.	TGTGCCAGCAGCGTAGCCGTTCTGGGGGCGAGAACGCAAGAGACCCAGTACTTC	CASSVAVLGARTQETQYF
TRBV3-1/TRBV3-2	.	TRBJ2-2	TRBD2	TGTGCCAACCCCGAGGAACTAGCGGGAGGGCCATTGGAGCTGTTTTTT	CANPEELAGGPLELFF